This passage covers 18 T cell receptor beta chains from one sample sequenced in a study of regulatory and conventional T cells in RAG deficiency. Blood CD4+ CD25-low CD127-high conventional T cells supplied the genomic DNA template. Assay: immunoSEQ multiplex PCR; the TCRdb copy retains only in-frame clones and omits some. The sample holds approximately 28,000 clones, 90% to 95% seen once. These sequences were also reported in another study, on regulatory T cells. From that study: The PCR used 52 TRBV and 13 TRBJ primers.

Input material: CD25- CD4+ T cells sorted from blood. The receptors come from a human donor in good health.

This chain uses TRBV6-1 with TRBJ2-2, with 13 nucleotides matching TRBD2. The V gene's germline CDR1 is MNHNS and CDR2 SASEGT. J gave up 7 bases and V 2 bases, and 10 bases lay outside the gene matches. The CDR3 is 18 residues long. The CDR3 DNA is TGTGCCAGCAGTGAAAGCAGGACTAGCGGGGGATATCGCGGGGAGCTGTTTTTT. This translates into CASSESRTSGGYRGELFF.

The rearrangement uses TRBV12-5 and TRBJ2-5, with 11 bases matching TRBD2. The length of the CDR3 is 15 residues. The trim removed 4 bases at V and 5 bases at J, leaving 6 bases unmatched. Germline values: CDR1 LGHNT, CDR2 FRNRAP. CDR3: CASGSLAGGLETQYF. The CDR3 DNA sequence: TGTGCTAGTGGTTCGTTAGCGGGGGGGCTTGAGACCCAGTACTTC. The entire variable domain, with the rest obtained from reference TRBV12-5 and TRBJ2-5, is as follows: DARVTQTPRHKVTEMGQEVTMRCQPILGHNTVFWYRQTMMQGLELLAYFRNRAPLDDSGMPKDRFSAEMPDATLATLKIQPSEPRDSAVYFCASGSLAGGLETQYFGPGTRLLVL.

The chain uses TRBV14 and TRBJ2-3; 12 nucleotides line up with TRBD2. CDR1 SGHDN and CDR2 FVKESK come from the germline V gene. This CDR3 has 20 residues. V was clipped by 1 base and J by 8 bases; unmatched bases: 19. DNA of the CDR3: TGTGCCAGCAGCCAAGTTTTGCTAGCGGGGGGGCCGCGAAGGTATGGTACGCAGTATTTT. Protein: CASSQVLLAGGPRRYGTQYF.

This chain connects TRBV18 to TRBJ2-7; a weak D match, TRBD2 (5 bases). Germline CDR1 reads KGHSH; CDR2 reads LQKENI. The CDR3 has 12 amino acids. Deletions cut 3 bases from V and 5 bases from J, with 8 bases between. The CDR3 region has the DNA TGTGCCAGCTCACCCGAGGGAAACGAGCAGTACTTC. Protein: CASSPEGNEQYF.

V usage is TRBV28 and J usage is TRBJ2-7, with D perhaps matching TRBD1 (5 bases). The V gene lost 7 bases and the J gene lost 0 bases, with 16 bases spanning the gap. This CDR3 comprises 15 residues. Germline CDR1 and CDR2: MDHEN and SYDVKM. The CDR3 region is CASTKGFPLSYEQYF. The CDR3 nucleotides are TGTGCCAGCACCAAGGGGTTCCCTCTCTCCTACGAGCAGTACTTC.

The V gene is TRBV7-6, the J gene TRBJ2-2; 12 positions agree with TRBD2. The CDR3 is 16 residues long. V shed 3 bases and J 5 bases; nucleotides not matched to a gene: 4. Germline V gives CDR1 SGHVS, CDR2 FNYEAQ. The CDR3 is CASSFGLAGLTGELFF. The CDR3 region has the DNA TGTGCCAGCAGCTTCGGACTAGCGGGGCTGACCGGGGAGCTGTTTTTT.

The V call is TRBV5-8, the J call TRBJ2-3; TRBD2 agrees at 8 bases. CDR1 is SGHTS, CDR2 YDEGEE, per germline. Unmatched junction bases numbered 11, after V lost 0 bases and J lost 2 bases. The CDR3 is made up of 18 amino acids. CDR3 coding DNA: TGTGCCAGCAGCTTGGCCTTGGTTGCGGGGGGAGCCACAGATACGCAGTATTTT. The encoded protein is CASSLALVAGGATDTQYF.

The chain carries TRBV5-1 and TRBJ1-3, with D perhaps TRBD1 (6 bases). The CDR3 contains 15 residues. Looked up from germline, CDR1 is SGHRS and CDR2 is YFSETQ. Between the trimmed V and J ends, which lost 0 bases and 2 bases, there was a span of 9 bases. In DNA, the CDR3 is TGCGCCAGCAGCTTGGGGGGGCAAACTGGAAACACCATATATTTT. It encodes CASSLGGQTGNTIYF.

The chain has TRBV5-1 and TRBJ2-2, with TRBD1 identical over 9 bases. The length of the CDR3 is 16 residues. Germline V gene data show CDR1 as SGHRS and CDR2 as YFSETQ. V was pared by 6 bases and J by 5 bases, with 11 bases of the junction left unmatched. This CDR3 is CASTKDDRGMTGELFF. DNA for the CDR3: TGCGCCAGCACCAAGGACGACAGGGGGATGACCGGGGAGCTGTTTTTT.

This sequence joins TRBV6-1 and TRBJ2-5; TRBD1 is a possible D gene (5 bases). V lost 3 bases and J lost 7, with 15 bases in between. CDR1 and CDR2 (germline): MNHNS, SASEGT. This CDR3 has 14 residues. CDR3 in amino acids: CASSEVAGKVTQYF. As DNA, the CDR3 is TGTGCCAGCAGTGAGGTAGCAGGGAAAGTGACCCAGTACTTC.

This rearrangement joins TRBV5-6 to TRBJ2-2; 8 bases fit TRBD1. The junction had 7 bases not matched to a gene; V was cut back by 4 bases and J by 5 bases. Per germline, CDR1 SGHDT and CDR2 YYEEEE. The CDR3 contains 15 residues. The CDR3 nucleotides read TGTGCCAGCAGCGTGCTGGACAGGGAGACCGGGGAGCTGTTTTTT. It translates to CASSVLDRETGELFF. Looking up the rest from reference TRBV5-6 and TRBJ2-2 gives the full variable domain: DAGVTQSPTHLIKTRGQQVTLRCSPKSGHDTVSWYQQALGQGPQFIFQYYEEEERQRGNFPDRFSGHQFPNYSSELNVNALLLGDSALYLCASSVLDRETGELFFGEGSRLTVL.

The rearrangement uses TRBV6-1 and TRBJ2-1, with TRBD2 identical over 7 bases. J was trimmed by 6 bases and V by 8 bases; bases with no gene match: 13. Germline loops: CDR1 MNHNS, CDR2 SASEGT. The CDR3 contains 15 residues. CDR3 region: CASPRGGGGSNEQFF. The DNA for the CDR3 is TGTGCCAGCCCTAGGGGCGGGGGAGGGTCCAATGAGCAGTTCTTC.

This sequence joins TRBV25-1 and TRBJ2-7; D call uncertain. Germline-derived CDR1 and CDR2 are MGHDK and SYGVNS. Trimming removed 5 bases at V and 2 bases at J, with 4 bases between. The CDR3 is 11 residues long. The CDR3 sequence is CASSHAYEQYF. The CDR3 DNA is TGTGCCAGCAGTCATGCCTACGAGCAGTACTTC.

This clone was detected once. The V and J genes are TRBV6-5 and TRBJ2-7; 10 bases align to TRBD1. From germline, CDR1 is MNHEY and CDR2 SVGAGI. V lost 0 bases to trimming and J lost 4 bases; unmatched junction nucleotides: 6. The CDR3 length is 16 residues. The DNA for the CDR3 is TGTGCCAGCAGTTACTCGCGACAGGGGGCTAAATACGAGCAGTACTTC. Residues: CASSYSRQGAKYEQYF.

V usage is TRBV7-6 and J usage is TRBJ2-1; 10 bases align to TRBD2. Germline assignment: CDR1 SGHVS and CDR2 FNYEAQ. The junction had 8 bases not matched to a gene; V was cut back by 3 bases and J by 9 bases. The CDR3 has 15 residues. This chain's CDR3 is CASSFGSGGATEQFF. CDR3 DNA: TGTGCCAGCAGCTTCGGGAGCGGGGGGGCCACTGAGCAGTTCTTC.

The rearrangement links TRBV18 to TRBJ1-5; D is possibly TRBD1 (5 bases). The germline V gene encodes CDR1 KGHSH and CDR2 LQKENI. Trimming took 4 bases from V and 2 from J, leaving 9 bases between them. This CDR3 region has 14 residues. CDR3 sequence: CASSQSQGNQPQHF. The DNA of the CDR3 is TGTGCCAGCTCACAATCACAGGGCAATCAGCCCCAGCATTTT.

The chain uses TRBV12-5 and TRBJ2-6; D is possibly TRBD2 (6 bases). Trimming removed 6 bases at V and 2 bases at J, with 11 bases between. The CDR3 has 15 amino acids. Germline loops: CDR1 LGHNT, CDR2 FRNRAP. Here the CDR3 reads CASGLRGAGANVLTF. In DNA, the CDR3 is TGTGCTAGTGGCCTGCGGGGAGCTGGGGCCAACGTCCTGACTTTC.

The CDR3 protein is CASSLSPGLLNTEAFF. For the CDR3, the DNA is TGTGCCAGCAGCTTATCGCCAGGCCTACTGAACACTGAAGCTTTCTTT. This chain uses TRBV7-3 with TRBJ1-1; unclear D gene. Looked up from germline, CDR1 is SGHTA and CDR2 is FQGTGA. V lost 2 bases to trimming and J lost 0 bases, with 13 bases between them. The CDR3 is 16 amino acids.